The present entry profiles one T cell receptor (beta chain) with its context. This receptor's antigen is unknown. It has no much larger one-base neighbor in the sample; base qualities were not kept. To prepare the library, the immunoSEQ multiplex PCR assay was applied. TCRdb holds this immuneACCESS table with in-frame rearrangements only. Some clones are missing; in checked studies, unresolved V genes explain under half, and the rest has no known cause. The sample profile shows approximately 62,000 clones; 93% of them were found once. Approximately 3.8% of the sample is taken by the ten largest. The data were taken from a study of T cell changes during pregnancy in multiple sclerosis (dated by TCRdb to the late 2010s). In the study overall: The study looked at changes in the T cell repertoire across pregnancy in women with multiple sclerosis.

For CDR1 and CDR2, the germline V gene (reference sequence) lists SGHNT and YYREEE. V gives up 6 bases and J gives up 5 bases, and the segment between their germline ends measures 15 bases. The CDR3 starts with the cysteine, ends with the phenylalanine, and has 13 residues. Just CDR3 DNA is preserved here, 39 bases in frame from base 1. Here the sequenced sample was CD8+ T cells from peripheral blood mononuclear cells, taken in the second trimester of pregnancy. This TCR was recovered from a female donor with multiple sclerosis, enrolled in a pregnancy study. Here the chain combines TRBV5-4 and TRBJ2-7; a weak D assignment points to TRBD2 (6 bases agree). CDR3 sequence: CASKAGGMNEQYF. Read as DNA, the sequence is TGTGCCAGCAAGGCAGGAGGGATGAACGAGCAGTACTTC.